The 25 T cell receptor beta chains in this list originate from one sample, sequenced in a study of shared clonotypes between healthy human individuals. Using immunoSEQ multiplex PCR, the repertoire was profiled, and TCRdb retains in-frame clones only, with some absent. The top ten hold roughly 0.13% of the sample, which has roughly 2.6 million clones, more than 90% seen once. Sequenced material: naive CD4+ T cells sorted from blood. Subset in this sample: CD45RA+ positively selected. The receptors originated from a man between 18 and 35 years old in good health.

The chain joins TRBV6-5 to TRBJ2-5, with a weak D call TRBD1 (6 bases). The CDR3 is 15 residues long. Trimming left V 0 bases short and J 3 bases short, with 11 bases between. Germline lookup yields CDR1 MNHEY and CDR2 SVGAGI. The chain's CDR3 is CASSYSGSGEETQYF. The CDR3 DNA reads TGTGCCAGCAGTTACTCCGGGTCAGGGGAAGAGACCCAGTACTTC.

J is TRBJ2-2 and V is TRBV19; perhaps D is TRBD1 or TRBD2 (5 bases each). This CDR3 has 17 amino acids. CDR1 and CDR2 (germline): LNHDA, SQIVND (reference sequence). V shed 9 bases and J shed 4 bases, with 24 bases lying between them. The CDR3 here is CASNSLSGTTLTGELFF. The CDR3 DNA is TGTGCCAGCAACTCCCTTTCTGGGACCACACTCACCGGGGAGCTGTTTTTT.

The CDR3 sequence is CASSPRGGNTGELFF. CDR3 nucleotide sequence: TGTGCCAGCAGCCCCAGGGGCGGGAACACCGGGGAGCTGTTTTTT. This chain uses TRBV5-6 with TRBJ2-2, with D perhaps matching TRBD1 (6 bases). The ends were cut back, 4 bases at V and 1 base at J, with 11 bases in the middle. Per germline, CDR1 SGHDT and CDR2 YYEEEE. This CDR3 is built from 15 residues.

The rearrangement joins TRBV10-3 to TRBJ2-5; 7 positions agree with TRBD1. V lost 10 bases to trimming and J lost 0 bases; unmatched junction nucleotides: 5. The CDR3 is 13 residues long. Germline assignment: CDR1 ENHRY and CDR2 SYGVKD. The CDR3 sequence: CASTQGYQETQYF. CDR3 nucleotides: TGTGCCAGCACACAGGGGTACCAAGAGACCCAGTACTTC.

For the CDR3, the DNA is TGTGCCTGGAGTGTGGGACAGAAGAATAATTCACCCCTCCACTTT. This translates into CAWSVGQKNNSPLHF. This chain connects TRBV30 to TRBJ1-6; 7 bases are a match to TRBD1. The trim removed 0 bases at V and 5 bases at J, leaving 4 bases unmatched. CDR3 length: 15 amino acids. Germline CDR1 GTSNPN, CDR2 SVGIG (reference sequence).

This chain links TRBV5-1 with TRBJ2-7, with 9 positions matching TRBD2. CDR3 size: 14 residues. The J segment lost 7 bases and the V segment lost 4 bases, leaving 9 bases of the junction unmatched. Per germline, CDR1 SGHRS and CDR2 YFSETQ. CDR3 protein: CASSPIVAGDEQYF. CDR3 DNA sequence: TGCGCCAGCAGCCCAATCGTAGCGGGAGATGAGCAGTACTTC.

The rearrangement links TRBV29-1 to TRBJ1-3; D gene ambiguous. This CDR3 comprises 14 residues. CDR1 is SQVTM and CDR2 is ANQGSEA in the germline V gene. Trimming cost V 1 base and J 0 bases, with 7 bases left between them. In nucleotides, the CDR3 is TGCAGCGTTGAAGTCCCTGACTCTGGAAACACCATATATTTT. Translating it yields CSVEVPDSGNTIYF.

The V and J genes are TRBV11-3 and TRBJ2-7, with 8 bases identical to TRBD1. Per germline, CDR1 SGHNT and CDR2 YENEEA. The CDR3 spans 15 residues. V shed 3 bases and J 3 bases; nucleotides not matched to a gene: 7. DNA of the CDR3: TGTGCCAGCAGCTTCTCGGGACAGGAGGGCTACGAGCAGTACTTC. This sequence encodes CASSFSGQEGYEQYF.

The gene calls are TRBV28 and TRBJ1-3; tentative D call: TRBD1 (5 bases). V was pared by 7 bases and J by 5 bases, with 15 bases between. Germline V gene lookup returns CDR1 MDHEN and CDR2 SYDVKM. This CDR3 comprises 14 residues. CDR3 coding DNA: TGTGCCAGCACGGCCGGGGGGTTAAGAAACACCATATATTTT. This sequence encodes CASTAGGLRNTIYF.

As regards this clone: Other DNA sequences from this sample encode an identical CDR3 as well. The chain joins TRBV11-2 to TRBJ1-1; D uncertain. The CDR3 is made up of 13 amino acids. V gave up 4 bases and J gave up 0 bases, with 6 bases separating them. Per the germline V gene, CDR1 is SGHAT and CDR2 is FQNNGV. This chain's CDR3 is CASSSIMNTEAFF. The CDR3 nucleotides read TGTGCCAGCAGCTCTATTATGAACACTGAAGCTTTCTTT.

V and J are TRBV9 and TRBJ1-1; TRBD1 matches 8 bases. CDR1 and CDR2 from the germline V gene are SGDLS and YYNGEE. The CDR3 contains 14 residues. J lost 5 bases, V lost 5 bases, and 8 bases had no gene match. CDR3 in DNA: TGTGCCAGCAGTTTCGGACAGGGAGATACTGAAGCTTTCTTT. Its protein product is CASSFGQGDTEAFF.

The chain employs TRBV10-3 and TRBJ2-1, with D possibly TRBD1 on 6 matching bases. The germline V and J ends were trimmed by 0 bases and 5 bases, with 11 bases remaining between them. CDR1 and CDR2 (germline): ENHRY, SYGVKD. The length of the CDR3 is 15 residues. CDR3 sequence reads: CAISESGAQHNEQFF. The CDR3 nucleotides read TGTGCCATCAGTGAGTCGGGGGCCCAGCACAATGAGCAGTTCTTC.

The chain couples TRBV11-2 to TRBJ2-7, with a tentative D call TRBD2 (6 bases). The CDR3 spans 13 residues. Looked up from germline, CDR1 is SGHAT and CDR2 is FQNNGV. V lost 5 bases, J lost 7 bases, and 15 bases lay in between. Written as DNA, the CDR3 is TGTGCCAGCAGCCCCCGCGAGGAGGGGGAGCAGTACTTC. Its protein product is CASSPREEGEQYF.

Notes on this clone: The sample carries other DNA sequences with the same CDR3. V is TRBV6-5 and J is TRBJ2-2, with D perhaps matching TRBD1 or TRBD2 (5 bases each). The CDR3 runs to 15 residues. The V and J ends lost 5 bases and 1 base respectively, with 11 bases between them. Germline loops: CDR1 MNHEY, CDR2 SVGAGI. The CDR3 bases are TGTGCCAGCAGTCCTGGGACGGGGAACACCGGGGAGCTGTTTTTT. Its protein product is CASSPGTGNTGELFF.

The rearrangement links TRBV27 to TRBJ2-3; 7 nucleotides agree with TRBD2. The CDR3 has 16 residues. Germline CDR1 and CDR2: MNHEY and SMNVEV (reference sequence). The ends lost 3 bases at V and 0 bases at J; junction bases unmatched: 6. CDR3 amino acids: CASSFPASGSTDTQYF. CDR3 DNA sequence: TGTGCCAGCAGTTTTCCGGCTAGCGGTAGCACAGATACGCAGTATTTT.

The rearrangement links TRBV18 to TRBJ2-1; 8 nucleotides line up with TRBD1. The CDR3 covers 16 residues. Trimming cost V 1 base and J 6 bases; bases outside gene matches: 8. Germline loops: CDR1 KGHSH, CDR2 LQKENI. The CDR3 nucleotides read TGTGCCAGCTCACCACTCTCGGCAGGGGGCCGCAATGAGCAGTTCTTC. Translating it yields CASSPLSAGGRNEQFF.

CDR3 in DNA: TGTGCCAGCAGCCGTAATATTAATTCACCCCTCCACTTT. Translated: CASSRNINSPLHF. This rearrangement joins TRBV27 to TRBJ1-6; D call uncertain. V was shortened by 6 bases and J by 6 bases, with 9 bases between the two germline ends. In germline, CDR1 is MNHEY, CDR2 SMNVEV (reference sequence). This CDR3 is built from 13 residues.

The table lists this clone with a few counts. The J gene is TRBJ2-1, the V gene TRBV6-1, with 8 positions matching TRBD1. CDR1 MNHNS and CDR2 SASEGT come from the germline V gene. The CDR3 runs to 15 residues. With 3 bases clipped from V and 10 bases from J, the junction kept 11 bases outside the gene matches. DNA for the CDR3: TGTGCCAGCAGTGATTGGGGCAGGGGGCCGACCGAGCAGTTCTTC. It specifies CASSDWGRGPTEQFF.

A note on this clone: This sample includes further DNA sequences coding for the same CDR3. This chain links TRBV4-1 with TRBJ1-4; 8 bases match TRBD1. Germline loops: CDR1 MGHRA, CDR2 YSYEKL. Germline trimming cut 2 bases from V and 6 bases from J; bases unmatched to any gene: 5. The CDR3 consists of 15 residues. The CDR3 region is CASSQTDRDDEKLFF. The CDR3 DNA follows: TGCGCCAGCAGCCAAACGGACAGGGATGATGAAAAACTGTTTTTT.

The chain recombines TRBV6-5 with TRBJ2-7, with TRBD1 as a possible D gene (5 bases). The CDR3 totals 14 residues. From germline, CDR1 is MNHEY and CDR2 SVGAGI. V was pared by 1 base and J by 4 bases, with 11 bases between. The CDR3 DNA follows: TGTGCCAGCAGTTACTTGGCGTCAGGGTACGAGCAGTACTTC. This translates into CASSYLASGYEQYF.

The rearrangement uses TRBV15 and TRBJ2-2; D not certain. Germline loops: CDR1 LNHNV, CDR2 YYDKDF (reference sequence). The CDR3 runs 14 residues. The V and J ends lost 1 base and 8 bases respectively, with 11 bases between them. The CDR3 spells CATSRGNSVGELFF. CDR3 DNA sequence: TGTGCCACCAGCAGAGGGAACAGCGTGGGGGAGCTGTTTTTT.

J is TRBJ2-2 and V is TRBV10-2, with 7 bases fitting TRBD2. Trimming removed 3 bases from V and 0 bases from J; junction bases left unmatched: 4. The CDR3 length is 16 residues. CDR1 and CDR2 (germline): WSHSY, SAAADI. In nucleotides, the CDR3 is TGCGCCAGCAGTGACGTGAGCGGGACGAACACCGGGGAGCTGTTTTTT. Its translation is CASSDVSGTNTGELFF.

The V and J genes are TRBV6-1 and TRBJ2-1, with unresolved D. The V end lost 8 bases, the J end lost 9 bases, and 14 bases lay between the germline ends. There are 12 residues in the CDR3. CDR1 and CDR2 (germline): MNHNS, SASEGT. The CDR3 sequence: CASSAQVLEQFF. The CDR3 bases are TGTGCCAGCTCCGCCCAAGTTCTTGAGCAGTTCTTC.

Of note for this clone: Other DNA variants within this sample encode the same CDR3. This chain uses TRBV6-6 with TRBJ2-7; possible D gene TRBD2, 6 bases. Germline V gene sequence: CDR1 MNHNY, CDR2 SVGAGI (reference sequence). Trimming took 6 bases from V and 2 from J, leaving 11 bases between them. The CDR3 is 13 residues long. CDR3 region: CASRRDRAYEQYF. The CDR3 DNA follows: TGTGCCAGCAGGCGGGACCGAGCCTACGAGCAGTACTTC.

The chain has TRBV7-9 and TRBJ2-1, with 8 nucleotides matching TRBD2. The CDR3 is made up of 14 amino acids. Trimming cost V 1 base and J 9 bases; bases outside gene matches: 5. Per the germline V gene, CDR1 is SEHNR and CDR2 is FQNEAQ (reference sequence). The CDR3 loop reads CASSLGTSQGEQFF. The CDR3 DNA sequence: TGTGCCAGCAGCTTAGGGACTAGCCAGGGTGAGCAGTTCTTC.